A selection of T cell receptor beta chains follows, all from one sample in a study of T cells in Graves' hyperthyroidism and ophthalmopathy. TCRdb re-derived calls from the multiplex PCR reads in MiXCR, one entry per CDR3 protein. The sample lists 500,000 to 600,000 distinct CDR3 sequences; over 15% were seen once. The sequencing sample was made of blood. These receptor sequences come from a woman between 18 and 29 years old with Graves' hyperthyroidism. The CDR3 runs from the conserved cysteine through the conserved F or W. A D gene is named only where the DNA matches it firmly. A clone size is listed for some rows: how often the clone was seen (once, few, many), or a class if it is expanded.

d_call,clone_size,v_call,j_call,cdr3_nt,cdr3_aa
.,many,TRBV29-1,TRBJ2-1,TGCAGCGTTGAGGGTGAGAGTACCTACAATGAGCAGTTCTTC,CSVEGESTYNEQFF
.,many,TRBV6-1,TRBJ2-2,TGTGCCAGCAGAGAACTCTACGGGACGACCGGGGAGCTGTTTTTT,CASRELYGTTGELFF
TRBD2,.,TRBV7-6,TRBJ2-3,TGTGCCAGCAGCTTAATGGCTAGCGGGACGCACGCAGATACGCAGTATTTT,CASSLMASGTHADTQYF
TRBD1,many,TRBV12-3/TRBV12-4,TRBJ1-5,TGTGCCAGCAGTTTAGGTGGATCGGGCAGGGGGGGCAATCAGCCCCAGCATTTT,CASSLGGSGRGGNQPQHF
TRBD1,.,TRBV20-1,TRBJ1-4,TGCAGTGCCACTCCCGGGACAGGGGGAGAAAAACTGTTTTTT,CSATPGTGGEKLFF
TRBD1,few,TRBV15,TRBJ1-2,TGTGCCACCAGCAGACAGGACAGGGCGTCTGGCTACACCTTC,CATSRQDRASGYTF
.,once,TRBV5-1,TRBJ1-6,TGCGCCAGCAGCCAAGTTGGGGGTTATAATTCACCCCTCCACTTT,CASSQVGGYNSPLHF
TRBD1,many,TRBV28,TRBJ1-3,TGTGCCAGCAGTCCCCACAGGGGGGGAGGAAACACCATATATTTT,CASSPHRGGGNTIYF
.,.,TRBV10-3,TRBJ2-2,TGTGCCATCAGTGAGGGCGGGAACACCGGGGAGCTGTTTTTT,CAISEGGNTGELFF
.,.,TRBV5-1,TRBJ1-2,TGCGCCAGCAGCGTGGACACACCTAACTATGGCTACACCTTC,CASSVDTPNYGYTF
TRBD1,.,TRBV7-9,TRBJ1-6,TGTGCCCGCAGCCCGGGACAGGGCCTTAATTCACCCCTCCACTTT,CARSPGQGLNSPLHF
.,.,TRBV3-1,TRBJ2-1,TGTGCCAGCAGCCAAGATTTAGGGGGATCGGCCTACAATGAGCAGTTCTTC,CASSQDLGGSAYNEQFF
.,few,TRBV27,TRBJ1-6,TGTGCCAGCAGTCCCTCGGGAGCTAATTCACCCCTCCACTTT,CASSPSGANSPLHF
.,many,TRBV27,TRBJ2-5,TGTGCCAGCAGTTTAATTGGGGGCGCAGAGACCCAGTACTTC,CASSLIGGAETQYF
.,.,TRBV3-1,TRBJ1-2,TGTGCCAGCAGCCAAGGGGGCCTGTATGGCTACACCTTC,CASSQGGLYGYTF
TRBD1,many,TRBV27,TRBJ2-3,TGTGCCAGCAGTCTCCTGGACAGGGCAGATACGCAGTATTTT,CASSLLDRADTQYF
.,few,TRBV7-2,TRBJ2-5,TGTGCCAGCAGCGGATGGGACACCGGAGAGACCCAGTACTTC,CASSGWDTGETQYF
TRBD2,.,TRBV5-1,TRBJ2-3,TGCGCCAGCAGCTTTCCATTTTCGGGGGGAGTCGCAGATACGCAGTATTTT,CASSFPFSGGVADTQYF
.,many,TRBV20-1,TRBJ1-1,TGCAGTGTTCGACCTTCGAACACTGAAGCTTTCTTT,CSVRPSNTEAFF
.,few,TRBV12-3/TRBV12-4,TRBJ1-2,TGTGCCAGCAGTTTAGCCGGGGGAATGTATGGCTACACCTTC,CASSLAGGMYGYTF
TRBD1,.,TRBV7-9,TRBJ2-6,TGTGCCAGCAGCTTCGGGACAGGGGGCTCTGGGGCCAACGTCCTGACTTTC,CASSFGTGGSGANVLTF
TRBD1,many,TRBV6-2/TRBV6-3,TRBJ2-7,TGTGCCAGCAGTTCCCTGGGGACAGGTAACTCCTACGAGCAGTACTTC,CASSSLGTGNSYEQYF
.,many,TRBV20-1,TRBJ1-1,TGCAGCCCTGTAGCCGGCGGTGAAGCTTTCTTT,CSPVAGGEAFF
TRBD2,.,TRBV4-3,TRBJ2-1,TGCGCCAGCAGCCAATACAAGCGGGGGGCCTTAAACAATGAGCAGTTCTTC,CASSQYKRGALNNEQFF
.,many,TRBV6-5,TRBJ1-1,TGTGCCAGCAGTTACTCGAAGTCGGAGTCCTTTCGGACTGAAGCTTTCTTT,CASSYSKSESFRTEAFF
.,.,TRBV30,TRBJ2-4,TGTGCCTGGAGAGGCAAAATAGCCAAAAACATTCAGTACTTC,CAWRGKIAKNIQYF
.,many,TRBV24-1,TRBJ1-1,TGTGCCACCAGTGCCGACCGACCCGAAGGCGTCACTGAAGCTTTCTTT,CATSADRPEGVTEAFF
.,few,TRBV28,TRBJ2-7,TGTGCCAGCAGTTCCCGCAAGGGACGGTACGAGCAGTACTTC,CASSSRKGRYEQYF
TRBD2,many,TRBV7-6,TRBJ2-7,TGTGCCAGCAGCCTCACTAGCGCGCCCTACGAGCAGTACTTC,CASSLTSAPYEQYF
.,.,TRBV20-1,TRBJ2-5,TGCAGTGCTATCCGGGACTACCAAGAGACCCAGTACTTC,CSAIRDYQETQYF
TRBD2,.,TRBV20-1,TRBJ2-3,TGCAGTGCTAGAGGATCAGCGGGAGTGCTAGATACGCAGTATTTT,CSARGSAGVLDTQYF
.,few,TRBV20-1,TRBJ2-5,TGCAGTGCTAGAGATCCATCAAGTAGCGGAGCGCCGGGAGAGACCCAGTACTTC,CSARDPSSSGAPGETQYF
TRBD2,few,TRBV7-9,TRBJ2-3,TGTGCCAGCAGCTTAGCGCTAGCGGGGGTTATAGATACGCAGTATTTT,CASSLALAGVIDTQYF
.,.,TRBV5-1,TRBJ1-2,TGCGCCAGCAGCAGGGGACCCGAGGGCGGCACCTTC,CASSRGPEGGTF
.,.,TRBV4-3,TRBJ2-5,TGCGCCAGCAGCCATACTCAAAGTGGGACCCAGTACTTC,CASSHTQSGTQYF
.,.,TRBV5-6,TRBJ2-7,TGTGCCAGCAGCTTGCCAAATCCTCAGGGAGGTGAGCAGTACTTC,CASSLPNPQGGEQYF
TRBD2,.,TRBV7-2,TRBJ2-7,TGCGCCAGCAGCTTGGGGGGTAATGCGGGGGGTACGTCCTACGAGCAGTACTTC,CASSLGGNAGGTSYEQYF
TRBD1,many,TRBV7-2,TRBJ2-2,TGTGCCAGCAGCTCCCGGGACAGGGGGACCGGGGAGCTGTTTTTT,CASSSRDRGTGELFF
.,many,TRBV20-1,TRBJ2-1,TGCAGTGCTGGGGGACCGAATGGTGAGCAGTTCTTC,CSAGGPNGEQFF
TRBD2,many,TRBV7-9,TRBJ2-5,TGTGCCAGCGGGCGACTAGCGGGAATCCAAGAGACCCAGTACTTC,CASGRLAGIQETQYF
.,many,TRBV28,TRBJ2-1,TGTGCCAGCAGCCGCCCTAAACTTGGAGTGAGCTCCTACAATGAGCAGTTCTTC,CASSRPKLGVSSYNEQFF
.,many,TRBV20-1,TRBJ2-7,TGCAGTGCTAGAGATGGGTACAGCTCCTACGAGCAGTACTTC,CSARDGYSSYEQYF
.,.,TRBV18,TRBJ2-7,TGTGCCAGCTCACCGCCAACCTCCTACGAGCGGTACTTC,CASSPPTSYERYF
.,few,TRBV12-3/TRBV12-4,TRBJ1-1,TGTGCCAGCAGTTTTAGTGGGCTGAACACTGAAGCTTTCTTT,CASSFSGLNTEAFF
.,.,TRBV4-3,TRBJ1-2,TGCGCCAGCAGCCAAGTCCGGGGGGCCGAGGGCTACACCTTC,CASSQVRGAEGYTF
.,many,TRBV20-1,TRBJ2-7,TGCAGTGCCAAAGCACCGGGTCCCTTCTACGAGCAGTACTTC,CSAKAPGPFYEQYF
.,few,TRBV29-1,TRBJ1-1,TGCAGCGTTGATGTGGTGGTGGGCACTGAAGCTTTCTTT,CSVDVVVGTEAFF
.,.,TRBV7-9,TRBJ2-7,TGTGCCAGCAGCTTAGTTTTCGGCGGTTATTCCTACGAGCAGTACTTC,CASSLVFGGYSYEQYF
TRBD1,.,TRBV24-1,TRBJ2-5,TGTGCCACCAGTGATTCTGACGGGACAGGGAAAGAGACCCAGTACTTC,CATSDSDGTGKETQYF
TRBD2,many,TRBV15,TRBJ2-3,TGTGCCACCAGCGCTGGGCTAGCGGGACGCACAGATACGCAGTATTTT,CATSAGLAGRTDTQYF
.,.,TRBV5-1,TRBJ2-1,TGCGCCAGCAGCCCGAAGGCAGGGGAGTTGGGCAATGAGCAGCTCTTC,CASSPKAGELGNEQLF
.,.,TRBV20-1,TRBJ1-4,TGCAGTGCTAGGGTAGGGGCGGCTAATGAAAAACTGTTTTTT,CSARVGAANEKLFF
TRBD2,.,TRBV6-2/TRBV6-3,TRBJ2-1,TGTGCCAGCAGTTACTCGGGGGAGGGTAACCCCTACAATGGGCAGTTCTTC,CASSYSGEGNPYNGQFF
.,.,TRBV27,TRBJ2-3,TGTGCCAGCAGTCTCCCGGGCCGCGCCACAGATACGCAGTATTTT,CASSLPGRATDTQYF
.,many,TRBV12-3/TRBV12-4,TRBJ2-5,TGTGCCAGCAGTTTGATTCTTGAGACCCAGTACTTC,CASSLILETQYF
TRBD2,many,TRBV3-1,TRBJ2-1,TGTGCCAGCAGCCGAACAAGTTCTTGGGTGGGACTAGCACACAATGAGCAGTTCTTC,CASSRTSSWVGLAHNEQFF
.,.,TRBV29-1,TRBJ2-5,TGCAGCGTTCGGCCAGGGCAAGAGACCCAGTACTTC,CSVRPGQETQYF
.,.,TRBV7-9,TRBJ2-7,TGTGCCAGCAGCTTAGCCAAAACAGGGAAGAAGGAGCAGTACTTC,CASSLAKTGKKEQYF